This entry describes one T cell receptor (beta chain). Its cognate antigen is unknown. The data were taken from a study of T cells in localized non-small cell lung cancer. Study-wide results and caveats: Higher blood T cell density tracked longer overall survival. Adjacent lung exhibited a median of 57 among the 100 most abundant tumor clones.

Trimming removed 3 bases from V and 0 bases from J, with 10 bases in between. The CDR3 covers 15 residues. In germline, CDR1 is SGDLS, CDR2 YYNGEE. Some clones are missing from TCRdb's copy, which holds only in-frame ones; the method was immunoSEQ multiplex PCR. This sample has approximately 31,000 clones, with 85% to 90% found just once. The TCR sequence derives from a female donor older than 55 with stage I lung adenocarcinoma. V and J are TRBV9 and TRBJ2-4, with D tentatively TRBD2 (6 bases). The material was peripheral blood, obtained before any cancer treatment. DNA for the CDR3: TGTGCCAGCAGCGGGGGGACTGTAGCCAAAAACATTCAGTACTTC. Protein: CASSGGTVAKNIQYF.